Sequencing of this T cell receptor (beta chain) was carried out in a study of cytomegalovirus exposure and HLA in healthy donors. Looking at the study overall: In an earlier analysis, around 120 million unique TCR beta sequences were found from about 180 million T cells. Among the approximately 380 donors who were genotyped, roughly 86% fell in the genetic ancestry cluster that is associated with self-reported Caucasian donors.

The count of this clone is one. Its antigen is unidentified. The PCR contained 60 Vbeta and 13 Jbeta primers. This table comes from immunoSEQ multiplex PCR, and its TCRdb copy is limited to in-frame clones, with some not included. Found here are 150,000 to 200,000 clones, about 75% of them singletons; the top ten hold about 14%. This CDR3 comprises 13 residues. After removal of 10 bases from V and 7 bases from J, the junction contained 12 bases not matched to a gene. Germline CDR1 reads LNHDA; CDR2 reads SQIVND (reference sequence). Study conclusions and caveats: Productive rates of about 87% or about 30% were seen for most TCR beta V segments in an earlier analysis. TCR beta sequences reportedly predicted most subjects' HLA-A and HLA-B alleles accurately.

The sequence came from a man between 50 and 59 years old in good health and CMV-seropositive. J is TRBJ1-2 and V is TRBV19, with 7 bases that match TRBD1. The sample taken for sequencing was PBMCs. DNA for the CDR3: TGTGCCACCCTAGAAGGGGGCTCTAGTGGCTACACCTTC. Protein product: CATLEGGSSGYTF.